Each of the 28 T cell receptor beta chains below was sequenced from the same sample in a study of T-cell reconstitution after alpha-beta-depleted transplantation in children (dated by TCRdb to 2016 to 2017). Read against the paper, the sample's treatment or condition label means: allogeneic hematopoietic cell transplantation with graft depleted of TCRalphabeta T cells and CD19 B cells. Preparation of the library involved PCR. Sequencing used an Illumina HiSeq 2500. Molecular barcoding was employed in the preparation of TCR libraries, with unique molecular identifiers being used to normalize TCRbeta repertoire quantification. TCRdb redid the processing of the public reads, applying fastp at Q25 and MiXCR, and retained in-frame beta chains. Rows merge per CDR3 protein into single entries with the most common DNA and genes. Recorded for this sample are approximately 500,000 distinct CDR3 sequences; under 12% of them occurred a single time. The ten largest clones add up to approximately 2% of the sample.

This specimen was PBMCs, taken before TCRalphabeta/CD19-depleted stem cell transplant. The receptors stem from a child aged 2-15 years with inherited bone marrow failure, due to receive a stem cell transplant.

The V and J genes are TRBV4-1 and TRBJ2-1; no clear D gene. The CDR3 has 16 amino acids. CDR1 is MGHRA and CDR2 is YSYEKL in the germline V gene. V was pared by 0 bases and J by 4 bases, with 13 bases between. CDR3 bases: TGCGCCAGCAGCCAAGATCACCGGGCTGTATACAATGAGCAGTTCTTC. Its translation: CASSQDHRAVYNEQFF.

The V gene is TRBV12-3 or TRBV12-4, the J gene TRBJ1-1; 7 bases agree with TRBD1. This CDR3 spans 18 amino acids. V was pared by 4 bases and J by 4 bases, with 18 bases of the junction left unmatched. CDR3 in amino acids: CASSSPRTGLSPLTEAFF. Written as DNA, the CDR3 is TGTGCCAGCAGTTCTCCCCGGACAGGCCTTTCCCCCCTCACTGAAGCTTTCTTT.

This clonotype showed up just a few times. J is TRBJ2-1 and V is TRBV11-2, with D unclear. The CDR3 consists of 16 residues. CDR1 SGHAT and CDR2 FQNNGV come from the germline V gene. Trimming took off 5 bases at V and 0 bases at J, with 14 bases between the two ends. CDR3 residues: CASSRLGGYSYNEQFF. The CDR3 DNA sequence: TGTGCCAGCAGCCGACTGGGCGGATACTCCTACAATGAGCAGTTCTTC. Supplemented by reference TRBV11-2 and TRBJ2-1, the full variable domain reads EAGVAQSPRYKIIEKRQSVAFWCNPISGHATLYWYQQILGQGPKLLIQFQNNGVVDDSQLPKDRFSAERLKGVDSTLKIQPAKLEDSAVYLCASSRLGGYSYNEQFFGPGTRLTVL.

The chain links TRBV5-1 to TRBJ2-7; D unresolved. The CDR3 covers 13 residues. Trimming took off 7 bases at V and 1 base at J, with 12 bases between the two ends. Germline lookup yields CDR1 SGHRS and CDR2 YFSETQ. The CDR3 here is CASRSSRSYEQYF. The DNA for the CDR3 is TGCGCCAGCCGGAGTAGCAGGTCCTACGAGCAGTACTTC.

On this clonotype: A much larger clone lies one base from this, so it may be a read error. Written as DNA, the CDR3 is TGTGCCAGCAGTGAAATGTTCCATCAGCCCCAGAATTTT. The encoded protein is CASSEMFHQPQNF. The chain recombines TRBV6-1 with TRBJ1-5; D not certain. There are 13 residues in the CDR3. The germline V gene encodes CDR1 MNHNS and CDR2 SASEGT.

In this sample, this clonotype turned up many times. The chain is built from TRBV4-3 and TRBJ2-7; possibly TRBD2 for D (6 bases). The V end was cut by 3 bases, the J end by 6 bases, with 15 bases between. Germline CDR1 reads LGHNA; CDR2 reads YSLEER. The CDR3 runs 14 residues. CDR3 residues: CASSHGLAQGEQYF. In nucleotides, the CDR3 is TGCGCCAGCAGCCACGGGCTAGCGCAGGGCGAGCAGTACTTC.

The chain is built from TRBV20-1 and TRBJ2-2; 7 bases map to TRBD2. Germline lookup yields CDR1 DFQATT and CDR2 SNEGSKA (reference sequence). Trimming cost V 3 bases and J 6 bases; bases outside gene matches: 1. CDR3 length: 12 residues. CDR3 nucleotide sequence: TGCAGTGCTAGCGGGAGGTCCGGGGAGCTGTTTTTT. It codes for CSASGRSGELFF.

This clonotype was seen repeatedly, ten times or more. The CDR3 reads CASGVGAYGYTF. The CDR3, as DNA: TGTGCCAGCGGGGTAGGGGCCTATGGCTACACCTTC. The rearrangement joins TRBV6-6 to TRBJ1-2; possibly TRBD1 for D (5 bases). Per the germline V gene, CDR1 is MNHNY and CDR2 is SVGAGI (reference sequence). This CDR3 contains 12 residues. Trimming took 8 bases from V and 4 from J, leaving 11 bases between them.

In this sample, this clonotype turned up a few times. The rearrangement uses TRBV11-1 and TRBJ2-3, with D perhaps being TRBD1 or TRBD2 (5 bases each). CDR3 length equals 13 residues. Trimming removed 7 bases from V and 1 base from J, with 9 bases in between. Germline V gene lookup returns CDR1 SGHAT and CDR2 FQDESV (reference sequence). CDR3 in DNA: TGTGCCAGCAAGTGGGACCGCACAGATACGCAGTATTTT. Its protein is CASKWDRTDTQYF.

V usage is TRBV7-2 and J usage is TRBJ2-7; D is unclear. Between the trimmed V and J ends, which lost 1 base and 0 bases, there was a span of 13 bases. Germline V gene data show CDR1 as SGHTA and CDR2 as FQGNSA. The CDR3 loop spans 16 amino acids. CDR3 sequence (DNA): TGTGCCAGCAGCTTAGTGGTTAGCTCCCTCTCCTACGAGCAGTACTTC. Translated: CASSLVVSSLSYEQYF.

At least ten counts were recorded for this clonotype. The chain employs TRBV15 and TRBJ1-4; tentatively, D is TRBD1 (6 bases). Germline CDR1 LNHNV, CDR2 YYDKDF (reference sequence). Trimming shortened V by 5 bases and J by 8 bases, and 15 bases separated the two germline ends. The CDR3 runs to 14 residues. CDR3: CATSLDSISEKLFF. CDR3 DNA sequence: TGTGCCACCAGCCTGGACAGCATATCCGAAAAACTGTTTTTT.

The CDR3 nucleotides are TGCAGTGCTAGAGAGGGTAGCGGGAGCTCCTACGAGCAGTACTTC. Translated: CSAREGSGSSYEQYF. The chain links TRBV20-1 to TRBJ2-7, with 9 bases fitting TRBD2. CDR3 length: 15 amino acids. Trimming at V came to 0 bases and at J to 0 bases, leaving 3 bases not matched to a gene. Per the germline V gene, CDR1 is DFQATT and CDR2 is SNEGSKA (reference sequence).

This clonotype was seen a few times. The chain couples TRBV30 to TRBJ1-1; D gene uncertain. CDR3 length: 13 amino acids. Trimming shortened V by 8 bases and J by 1 base, and 14 bases separated the two germline ends. From germline, CDR1 is GTSNPN and CDR2 SVGIG (reference sequence). This chain's CDR3 is CAHAGKQNTEAFF. The CDR3 DNA reads as TGTGCCCATGCGGGAAAACAGAACACTGAAGCTTTCTTT.

The chain employs TRBV13 and TRBJ1-2; 10 bases are shared with TRBD1. The V segment lost 7 bases and the J segment 6 bases; nucleotides outside the gene matches: 5. This CDR3 has 13 amino acids. Per germline, CDR1 PRHDT and CDR2 FYEKMQ (reference sequence). The CDR3 sequence: CASTLGQGDGYTF. The CDR3 coding sequence is TGTGCCAGCACCCTCGGACAGGGGGATGGCTACACCTTC.

Ten or more counts support this clonotype. The V gene is TRBV3-1, the J gene TRBJ2-3; TRBD2 is a possible D gene (5 bases). V lost 0 bases and J lost 7, with 29 bases in between. The CDR3 has 20 residues. Germline V gene data show CDR1 as LGHDT and CDR2 as YNNKEL (reference sequence). CDR3 sequence (DNA): TGTGCCAGCAGCCAAGAGAATGCCTTGGGAGTGGGCGGACGGCTACATACGCAGTATTTT. This codes for CASSQENALGVGGRLHTQYF.

This clonotype was seen at least ten times. The chain recombines TRBV27 with TRBJ1-2, with D perhaps TRBD1 (5 bases). V gave up 0 bases and J gave up 8 bases, with 19 bases separating them. This CDR3 comprises 16 residues. Germline V gene data show CDR1 as MNHEY and CDR2 as SMNVEV (reference sequence). CDR3 protein: CASSLSGRVTRRGYTF. In DNA, the CDR3 is TGTGCCAGCAGTTTATCGGGACGGGTTACACGTAGGGGCTACACCTTC.

The rearrangement joins TRBV7-2 to TRBJ2-3; D is undetermined. The germline gives CDR1 SGHTA, CDR2 FQGNSA. The CDR3 extends over 15 amino acids. V was shortened by 8 bases and J by 4 bases, with 19 bases between the two germline ends. The CDR3 DNA reads as TGTGCCAGCCGCAAGTATAATCGAGTAGCAGATACGCAGTATTTT. The encoded protein is CASRKYNRVADTQYF.

This clonotype was observed at least ten times. The genes are TRBV5-6 and TRBJ2-7; D is ambiguous. The germline V gene has CDR1 SGHDT and CDR2 YYEEEE. This CDR3 contains 13 residues. V gave up 0 bases and J gave up 4 bases, with 8 bases separating them. In DNA form, the CDR3 reads TGTGCCAGCAGCTTGGCCCAGGATTACGAGCAGTACTTC. It encodes CASSLAQDYEQYF.

This clonotype was picked up many times. The chain recombines TRBV27 with TRBJ1-3; a possible D gene is TRBD1 (6 bases). Per germline, CDR1 MNHEY and CDR2 SMNVEV (reference sequence). CDR3 size: 14 residues. V was clipped by 5 bases and J by 8 bases, with 16 bases between them. CDR3 sequence: CASSPRDTGYTIYF. Here the CDR3 DNA reads TGTGCCAGCAGTCCTAGGGACACCGGGTACACCATATATTTT.

This clonotype was observed at least ten times. The chain couples TRBV18 to TRBJ2-1, with unresolved D. The CDR3 covers 11 residues. Germline V CDR1 and CDR2: KGHSH, LQKENI. V was clipped by 7 bases and J by 7 bases, with 8 bases between them. Here the CDR3 reads CASFMGNEQFF. In nucleotides, the CDR3 is TGTGCCAGCTTCATGGGAAATGAGCAGTTCTTC.

The V call is TRBV27, the J call TRBJ2-1, with TRBD2 identical over 12 bases. The CDR3 loop spans 16 amino acids. Germline CDR1 and CDR2: MNHEY and SMNVEV (reference sequence). The V gene end was trimmed by 2 bases and the J gene end by 7 bases; junction bases not matched to a gene: 6. The CDR3, as DNA: TGTGCCAGCAGTTTACTACTAGCGGGAGGTGCAAATGAGCAGTTCTTC. Translating gives CASSLLLAGGANEQFF.

This clonotype was counted ten times or more. The rearrangement uses TRBV2 and TRBJ2-2; 9 nucleotides line up with TRBD2. The CDR3 contains 16 residues. Germline assignment: CDR1 SNHLY and CDR2 FYNNEI. J was trimmed by 5 bases and V by 4 bases; bases with no gene match: 8. This CDR3 is CASSGTLAGRTGELFF. The CDR3 nucleotides are TGTGCCAGCAGTGGGACCCTAGCGGGAAGGACCGGGGAGCTGTTTTTT.

The chain combines TRBV20-1 with TRBJ1-1; 7 bases are shared with TRBD1. Germline trimming cut 3 bases from V and 4 bases from J; bases unmatched to any gene: 8. This CDR3 is 14 amino acids long. Germline-derived CDR1 and CDR2 are DFQATT and SNEGSKA (reference sequence). Written as DNA, the CDR3 is TGCAGTGCTAGGCCGACAGGGTTGCGCACTGAAGCTTTCTTT. Encoded protein: CSARPTGLRTEAFF.

The table lists this clonotype with many counts. The V and J genes are TRBV4-2 and TRBJ1-2, with no clear D. Per germline, CDR1 LGHNA and CDR2 YNFKEQ. CDR3 length: 16 residues. The ends were cut back, 0 bases at V and 5 bases at J, with 16 bases in the middle. The CDR3 spells CASSQEGNSLGYGYTF. Written as DNA, the CDR3 is TGTGCCAGCAGCCAAGAGGGAAACTCCTTGGGGTATGGCTACACCTTC.

This clonotype appeared a few times. The chain combines TRBV7-9 with TRBJ2-1; no reliable D call. This CDR3 contains 16 residues. V was clipped by 1 base and J by 8 bases, with 18 bases between them. Per germline, CDR1 SEHNR and CDR2 FQNEAQ (reference sequence). CDR3 sequence reads: CASSLEVAGHWDEQFF. The DNA for the CDR3 is TGTGCCAGCAGCTTAGAAGTGGCAGGCCACTGGGATGAGCAGTTCTTC. The full variable domain, completed using reference TRBV7-9 and TRBJ2-1, is DTGVSQNPRHKITKRGQNVTFRCDPISEHNRLYWYRQTLGQGPEFLTYFQNEAQLEKSRLLSDRFSAERPKGSFSTLEIQRTEQGDSAMYLCASSLEVAGHWDEQFFGPGTRLTVL.

This clonotype was recorded at least ten times. This chain connects TRBV12-3 or TRBV12-4 to TRBJ2-5; D not resolved. Between the trimmed V and J ends, which lost 0 bases and 4 bases, there was a span of 0 bases. The length of the CDR3 is 11 residues. The CDR3 DNA follows: TGTGCCAGCAGTTTAGCAGAGACCCAGTACTTC. It is translated as CASSLAETQYF.

This clonotype has ten or more counts. The J gene is TRBJ2-7, the V gene TRBV4-2; 13 nucleotides agree with TRBD2. V gave up 3 bases and J gave up 3 bases; unmatched junction bases: 8. The CDR3 is made up of 17 amino acids. Germline assignment: CDR1 LGHNA and CDR2 YNFKEQ. The CDR3 loop is CASSHGLAGDSGYEQYF. The DNA of the CDR3 is TGTGCCAGCAGCCACGGACTAGCGGGAGATTCGGGCTACGAGCAGTACTTC.

The chain recombines TRBV7-2 with TRBJ2-3; 9 bases are a match to TRBD2. Germline CDR1 is SGHTA and CDR2 is FQGNSA. V lost 5 bases to trimming and J lost 2 bases; unmatched junction nucleotides: 8. The CDR3 is made up of 16 amino acids. CDR3 amino acids: CASSLLTSGPTDTQYF. The DNA for the CDR3 is TGTGCCAGCAGCCTTTTAACTAGCGGGCCCACAGATACGCAGTATTTT.